Each of the 30 T cell receptor beta chains below was sequenced from the same sample in a study of PD-L1 blockade in urothelial cancer. Time point given: pretreatment peripheral blood. Sequencing was performed with immunoSEQ multiplex PCR; in TCRdb, only in-frame clones are kept and a portion is missing. The table includes about 74,000 clones, under 90% detected once. Sequencing used PBMCs, obtained around atezolizumab (anti-PD-L1) treatment. These receptors originate from a man aged 65-85 years with urothelial cancer.

The chain links TRBV6-5 to TRBJ2-7, with D perhaps matching TRBD2 (5 bases). Trimming removed 5 bases from V and 3 bases from J, with 11 bases in between. The length of the CDR3 is 13 residues. The germline gives CDR1 MNHEY, CDR2 SVGAGI. Here the CDR3 reads CASSPRTGYEQYF. For the CDR3, the DNA is TGTGCCAGCAGTCCCCGGACTGGCTACGAGCAGTACTTC.

The chain joins TRBV6-1 to TRBJ2-5, with D possibly matching TRBD1 (6 bases). Deletions cut 5 bases from V and 2 bases from J, with 12 bases between. In germline, CDR1 is MNHNS, CDR2 SASEGT. The CDR3 is made up of 14 amino acids. For the CDR3, the DNA is TGTGCCAGCAGTACTCACAGGGTTCAAGAGACCCAGTACTTC. As protein: CASSTHRVQETQYF.

A word on this clone: The identical CDR3 is also encoded by other nucleotide sequences in the sample. This chain uses TRBV5-1 with TRBJ1-5, with D hard to call. The CDR3 totals 13 residues. V was trimmed by 4 bases and J by 4 bases, leaving 9 bases between them. CDR1 is SGHRS, CDR2 YFSETQ, per germline. The CDR3 DNA reads TGCGCCAGCAGCGGAGTTCCGAATCAGCCCCAGCATTTT. The encoded protein is CASSGVPNQPQHF.

The chain couples TRBV28 to TRBJ2-1; maybe TRBD1 (6 bases). V was shortened by 4 bases and J by 0 bases, with 16 bases between the two germline ends. The CDR3 has 17 amino acids. Germline CDR1 and CDR2: MDHEN and SYDVKM. CDR3 in DNA: TGTGCCAGCAGTTCCCCCCCGACAGGACTCTCCTACAATGAGCAGTTCTTC. Its protein is CASSSPPTGLSYNEQFF.

As to this clone: Other DNA sequences in this specimen translate into the identical CDR3. The chain couples TRBV18 to TRBJ2-7; D may be TRBD2 (6 bases). Germline V gene lookup returns CDR1 KGHSH and CDR2 LQKENI. This CDR3 is 12 amino acids long. The ends were cut back, 3 bases at V and 4 bases at J, with 7 bases in the middle. CDR3 protein: CASSPGGYEQYF. The CDR3 DNA is TGTGCCAGCTCACCCGGAGGGTACGAGCAGTACTTC.

V is TRBV11-2 and J is TRBJ2-7; D may be TRBD2 (6 bases). This CDR3 has 20 amino acids. The ends were cut back, 0 bases at V and 5 bases at J, with 29 bases in the middle. CDR1 is SGHAT, CDR2 FQNNGV, per germline. CDR3: CASSLEAWLATGTYNDEQYF. In nucleotides, the CDR3 is TGTGCCAGCAGCTTAGAAGCATGGTTGGCTACCGGGACTTACAACGACGAGCAGTACTTC.

The V and J genes are TRBV6-5 and TRBJ1-2; TRBD1 aligns across 7 bases. The V segment lost 6 bases and the J segment 8 bases; nucleotides outside the gene matches: 15. Germline CDR1 and CDR2: MNHEY and SVGAGI. The CDR3 runs 15 residues. In DNA form, the CDR3 reads TGTGCCAGCAGCCCCGCCGACAGGGCGGTTATGGGCTACACCTTC. This gives the protein CASSPADRAVMGYTF.

This clone appeared once. The rearrangement joins TRBV2 to TRBJ1-1; perhaps TRBD1 as D (5 bases). The CDR3 extends over 15 amino acids. Germline V CDR1 and CDR2: SNHLY, FYNNEI. V was clipped by 6 bases and J by 4 bases, with 18 bases between them. The CDR3 sequence: CASSDGGALRTEAFF. Written as DNA, the CDR3 is TGTGCCAGCAGCGACGGAGGGGCTCTTCGCACTGAAGCTTTCTTT.

The J gene is TRBJ1-2, the V gene TRBV30, with 11 bases matching TRBD1. The CDR3 is 17 residues long. CDR1 and CDR2 from the germline V gene are GTSNPN and SVGIG (reference sequence). J gave up 5 bases and V 3 bases, and 14 bases lay outside the gene matches. As DNA, the CDR3 is TGTGCCTGGAGCAGACGGACAGGGGGCCAGGGAGGGTATGGCTACACCTTC. Its translation: CAWSRRTGGQGGYGYTF.

The rearrangement joins TRBV12-5 to TRBJ2-1; 8 nucleotides match TRBD1. The CDR3 loop spans 13 amino acids. The J segment lost 9 bases and the V segment lost 7 bases, leaving 8 bases of the junction unmatched. Germline lookup yields CDR1 LGHNT and CDR2 FRNRAP. The CDR3 sequence is CASAPNRGIEQFF. In DNA, the CDR3 is TGTGCTAGTGCCCCGAACAGGGGGATTGAGCAGTTCTTC.

The V gene is TRBV25-1, the J gene TRBJ2-6; 10 positions match TRBD1. Germline CDR1 and CDR2: MGHDK and SYGVNS. This CDR3 is built from 18 residues. The trim removed 5 bases at V and 2 bases at J, leaving 9 bases unmatched. DNA of the CDR3: TGTGCCAGCAGTCCGCATTCTGGACAGGGGGCTGGGGCCAACGTCCTGACTTTC. Its protein product is CASSPHSGQGAGANVLTF.

With respect to this clone: The same CDR3 also results from other DNA sequences found in this sample. CDR3 in DNA: TGTGCCAGCAGCGTTGCGCCGGGCACTGAAGCTTTCTTT. It is translated as CASSVAPGTEAFF. V and J are TRBV9 and TRBJ1-1; D not resolved. Germline-derived CDR1 and CDR2 are SGDLS and YYNGEE. V lost 2 bases, J lost 4 bases, and 9 bases lay in between. The CDR3 totals 13 residues.

In nucleotides, the CDR3 is TGTGCCAGCAGTTCCCCTCGACTAGCGGGAGGGGAGACCCAGTACTTC. The encoded protein is CASSSPRLAGGETQYF. The chain has TRBV6-5 and TRBJ2-5, with 14 bases identical to TRBD2. The CDR3 has 16 residues. CDR1 and CDR2 from the germline V gene are MNHEY and SVGAGI. V was pared by 4 bases and J by 5 bases, with 6 bases of the junction left unmatched.

The chain is built from TRBV19 and TRBJ2-1, with TRBD2 matching 12 bases. Germline values: CDR1 LNHDA, CDR2 SQIVND (reference sequence). The CDR3 has 17 amino acids. The J segment lost 6 bases and the V segment lost 8 bases, leaving 14 bases of the junction unmatched. The CDR3 spells CASSTSGSIRAGNEQFF. DNA for the CDR3: TGTGCCAGTTCGACTAGCGGGAGTATCCGAGCGGGCAATGAGCAGTTCTTC.

The gene calls are TRBV25-1 and TRBJ1-3; TRBD1 aligns across 7 bases. This CDR3 spans 18 amino acids. The V and J ends lost 4 bases and 0 bases, in that order; junction bases with no gene match: 12. Germline V lookup: CDR1 MGHDK, CDR2 SYGVNS. The CDR3 sequence is CASSGSPGTANSGNTIYF. For the CDR3, the DNA is TGTGCCAGCAGTGGGTCTCCCGGGACAGCTAACTCTGGAAACACCATATATTTT.

This rearrangement joins TRBV7-2 to TRBJ2-1; 7 bases align to TRBD2. Trimming took 3 bases from V and 3 from J; bases not matched to a gene: 5. CDR1 is SGHTA, CDR2 FQGNSA, per germline. CDR3 size: 15 residues. The CDR3 here is CASSLSGKDYNEQFF. The DNA of the CDR3 is TGTGCCAGCAGCTTGAGCGGGAAAGACTACAATGAGCAGTTCTTC.

The chain employs TRBV28 and TRBJ1-5; TRBD1 agrees at 9 bases. The J segment lost 0 bases and the V segment lost 6 bases, leaving 9 bases of the junction unmatched. Germline V lookup: CDR1 MDHEN, CDR2 SYDVKM. The CDR3 contains 17 residues. As DNA, the CDR3 is TGTGCCAGCAGCAAACAACAGGGGGCTTTTAGCAATCAGCCCCAGCATTTT. It specifies CASSKQQGAFSNQPQHF.

The rearrangement links TRBV5-1 to TRBJ1-1; the D is unclear. Trimming removed 4 bases at V and 6 bases at J, with 22 bases between. The V gene's germline CDR1 is SGHRS and CDR2 YFSETQ. The CDR3 has 16 amino acids. The chain's CDR3 is CASSPGGGWGGAEAFF. CDR3 coding DNA: TGCGCCAGCAGCCCAGGAGGCGGATGGGGAGGCGCTGAAGCTTTCTTT.

This clone was detected a few times. The rearrangement links TRBV6-5 to TRBJ2-7; 7 bases are a match to TRBD1. This CDR3 contains 15 residues. Germline CDR1 reads MNHEY; CDR2 reads SVGAGI. V dropped 6 bases and J dropped 0; count of bases not matched to a gene: 8. CDR3 residues: CASSSRGQLSYEQYF. The DNA for the CDR3 is TGTGCCAGCAGCTCGAGGGGGCAGCTCTCCTACGAGCAGTACTTC.

The chain uses TRBV18 and TRBJ1-1; 7 bases match TRBD1. With V trimmed by 3 bases and J by 8 bases, 9 bases remained unmatched. Germline values: CDR1 KGHSH, CDR2 LQKENI. CDR3 size: 14 residues. CDR3 sequence: CASSPPDRVQEAFF. The CDR3 coding sequence is TGTGCCAGCTCACCCCCCGACAGGGTCCAGGAAGCTTTCTTT. The complete variable domain, with remaining parts taken from reference TRBV18 and TRBJ1-1, reads NAGVMQNPRHLVRRRGQEARLRCSPMKGHSHVYWYRQLPEEGLKFMVYLQKENIIDESGMPKERFSAEFPKEGPSILRIQQVVRGDSAAYFCASSPPDRVQEAFFGQGTRLTVV.

The chain uses TRBV28 and TRBJ2-1, with 9 bases that match TRBD2. Germline-derived CDR1 and CDR2 are MDHEN and SYDVKM. The length of the CDR3 is 16 residues. V was pared by 5 bases and J by 0 bases, with 5 bases of the junction left unmatched. The CDR3 DNA reads as TGTGCCAGCAGTATAGGACTAGCGAGCTCCTACAATGAGCAGTTCTTC. Translated, it gives CASSIGLASSYNEQFF.

The chain links TRBV4-1 to TRBJ2-3; the match to TRBD2 covers 11 bases. J gave up 4 bases and V 4 bases, and 13 bases lay outside the gene matches. Germline values: CDR1 MGHRA, CDR2 YSYEKL. The CDR3 extends over 18 amino acids. The CDR3 nucleotides are TGCGCCAGCAGCCCTTCGGGACTAGCGGAGGGAATGGCAGATACGCAGTATTTT. This sequence encodes CASSPSGLAEGMADTQYF.

The chain links TRBV5-1 to TRBJ2-5, with TRBD2 as a possible D gene (5 bases). The CDR3 extends over 15 amino acids. From germline, CDR1 is SGHRS and CDR2 YFSETQ. Deletions cut 4 bases from V and 0 bases from J, with 13 bases between. In nucleotides, the CDR3 is TGCGCCAGCAGCACCGGACTCCTGTACCAAGAGACCCAGTACTTC. Amino acid sequence: CASSTGLLYQETQYF.

The V gene is TRBV9, the J gene TRBJ2-1, with 9 bases lining up with TRBD2. Germline-derived CDR1 and CDR2 are SGDLS and YYNGEE. The junction had 2 bases not matched to a gene; V was cut back by 0 bases and J by 4 bases. This CDR3 has 15 amino acids. In DNA form, the CDR3 reads TGTGCCAGCAGCGTAGGGCTAGCGGGGTACAATGAGCAGTTCTTC. It codes for CASSVGLAGYNEQFF.

This clone was seen just once. The chain links TRBV28 to TRBJ1-4, with 7 nucleotides matching TRBD1. The CDR3 covers 16 residues. Germline CDR1 MDHEN, CDR2 SYDVKM. V shed 3 bases, J shed 3 bases, and the junction held 7 bases outside the gene matches. The CDR3 nucleotides are TGTGCCAGCAGTTTGTTCCGGACAGGCCCTAATGAAAAACTGTTTTTT. Translated: CASSLFRTGPNEKLFF.

The V call is TRBV29-1, the J call TRBJ2-7, with 9 nucleotides matching TRBD2. The V and J ends lost 7 bases and 0 bases, in that order; junction bases with no gene match: 10. Germline-derived CDR1 and CDR2 are SQVTM and ANQGSEA. This CDR3 is 15 amino acids long. The CDR3: CSASIAGASSYEQYF. CDR3 DNA sequence: TGCAGCGCAAGCATAGCGGGAGCGTCCTCCTACGAGCAGTACTTC.

The chain couples TRBV29-1 to TRBJ2-2, with D possibly being TRBD2 (6 bases). This CDR3 is 13 amino acids long. Germline CDR1 SQVTM, CDR2 ANQGSEA. The germline V and J ends were trimmed by 7 bases and 5 bases, with 14 bases remaining between them. The DNA for the CDR3 is TGCAGCGGGGGAGCGGGTGGGACCGGGGAGCTGTTTTTT. Protein: CSGGAGGTGELFF.

This clone occurred once. The chain has TRBV2 and TRBJ1-2; 8 bases are shared with TRBD1. Germline V lookup: CDR1 SNHLY, CDR2 FYNNEI. The CDR3 consists of 16 residues. Trimming cost V 4 bases and J 0 bases; bases outside gene matches: 7. The CDR3 region is CASSGGQGGTNYGYTF. As DNA, the CDR3 is TGTGCCAGCAGTGGCGGACAGGGTGGGACTAACTATGGCTACACCTTC. Drawing the rest from reference TRBV2 and TRBJ1-2, the complete variable domain is EPEVTQTPSHQVTQMGQEVILRCVPISNHLYFYWYRQILGQKVEFLVSFYNNEISEKSEIFDDQFSVERPDGSNFTLKIRSTKLEDSAMYFCASSGGQGGTNYGYTFGSGTRLTVV.

The chain links TRBV4-1 to TRBJ2-7, with 7 nucleotides matching TRBD1. The V gene's germline CDR1 is MGHRA and CDR2 YSYEKL. The V segment lost 3 bases and the J segment 0 bases; nucleotides outside the gene matches: 8. This CDR3 has 16 amino acids. DNA of the CDR3: TGCGCCAGCAGCCAGGGATCGGGACAGCCCTCCTACGAGCAGTACTTC. Protein sequence: CASSQGSGQPSYEQYF.

J is TRBJ2-3 and V is TRBV28; 12 bases line up with TRBD2. V trimming: 8 bases; J trimming: 6 bases; junction bases outside the gene matches: 9. The CDR3 runs 15 residues. The germline V gene has CDR1 MDHEN and CDR2 SYDVKM. The CDR3 DNA sequence: TGTGCCAGCCTTGCTAGCGGGAGGGTTGTGGATACGCAGTATTTT. Translated: CASLASGRVVDTQYF.